A single sample gave rise to the 26 T cell receptor beta chains below, sequenced in a study of technical replicates of blood from several donors. TCRdb keeps only in-frame clones here, not all; method: immunoSEQ multiplex PCR. This repertoire shows under 95,000 clones, approximately 94% found once; its top ten account for under 0.3%. The sequencing input was T cells isolated from PBMCs. The receptors come from a human donor in good health.

This chain joins TRBV4-1 and TRBJ2-5; D is possibly TRBD1 (6 bases). Between the trimmed V and J ends, which lost 4 bases and 5 bases, there was a span of 23 bases. The CDR3 has 17 residues. Germline V gene sequence: CDR1 MGHRA, CDR2 YSYEKL. CDR3 sequence (DNA): TGCGCCAGCAGCCGGCCTAAGGGTGGGGGCCCGGGGGAGACCCAGTACTTC. This sequence encodes CASSRPKGGGPGETQYF.

The chain combines TRBV5-6 with TRBJ2-3, with a tentative D call TRBD1 (6 bases). CDR3 length: 15 residues. V lost 4 bases and J lost 4, with 16 bases in between. From germline, CDR1 is SGHDT and CDR2 YYEEEE. The CDR3 DNA sequence: TGTGCCAGCAGCCCCCGACCACAGGGTTCAGATACGCAGTATTTT. It is translated as CASSPRPQGSDTQYF.

The chain has TRBV11-2 and TRBJ2-1, with 13 bases fitting TRBD2. This CDR3 is 16 amino acids long. V dropped 4 bases and J dropped 0; count of bases not matched to a gene: 0. The V gene's germline CDR1 is SGHAT and CDR2 FQNNGV. The CDR3 nucleotides read TGTGCCAGCAGCTGGACTAGCGGGAGCTCCTACAATGAGCAGTTCTTC. Protein: CASSWTSGSSYNEQFF.

This sequence joins TRBV5-4 and TRBJ2-7, with D perhaps TRBD1 (6 bases). This CDR3 spans 14 amino acids. CDR1 is SGHNT, CDR2 YYREEE, per germline (reference sequence). V lost 2 bases and J 2 bases, leaving 11 bases between the germline ends. The CDR3 reads CASSFFRGTYEQYF. The CDR3 DNA reads TGTGCCAGCAGCTTTTTCAGGGGCACCTACGAGCAGTACTTC.

This rearrangement joins TRBV27 to TRBJ2-5; perhaps TRBD1 as D (6 bases). Germline CDR1 is MNHEY and CDR2 is SMNVEV (reference sequence). This CDR3 is built from 14 residues. V was clipped by 5 bases and J by 2 bases, with 12 bases between them. CDR3 loop: CASSQGTPQETQYF. The CDR3 coding sequence is TGTGCCAGCAGTCAAGGGACACCTCAAGAGACCCAGTACTTC.

The chain carries TRBV7-9 and TRBJ1-1, with 8 bases fitting TRBD1. Germline loops: CDR1 SEHNR, CDR2 FQNEAQ (reference sequence). V dropped 2 bases and J dropped 6; count of bases not matched to a gene: 11. This CDR3 has 16 amino acids. CDR3 nucleotides: TGTGCCAGCAGCTTAATGGGGGGCAGGGGGCCCTCTGAAGCTTTCTTT. Protein sequence: CASSLMGGRGPSEAFF.

The CDR3 here is CASSLLQGHTYGYTF. The CDR3, as DNA: TGCGCCAGCAGCCTGTTACAGGGGCACACCTATGGCTACACCTTC. J is TRBJ1-2 and V is TRBV4-1, with TRBD1 matching 7 bases. The CDR3 consists of 15 residues. J gave up 4 bases and V 4 bases, and 9 bases lay outside the gene matches. The germline CDR1 and CDR2 sequences are MGHRA and YSYEKL.

The V gene is TRBV2, the J gene TRBJ1-1; weak D call: TRBD1 (6 bases). CDR1 SNHLY and CDR2 FYNNEI come from the germline V gene. With 9 bases removed from V and 0 bases from J, the gap between germline ends came to 11 bases. The CDR3 length is 13 residues. This CDR3 is CASRTEVNTEAFF. CDR3 nucleotides: TGTGCCAGTAGGACAGAAGTGAACACTGAAGCTTTCTTT.

As for this clone: The junction departs from germline at one end; a sequencing error may be responsible. The V and J genes are TRBV5-6 and TRBJ2-7; no firm D call. CDR3 length: 13 residues. Germline CDR1 and CDR2: SGHDT and YYEEEE. The CDR3 sequence: CASSLASVVIPTF. The CDR3 DNA follows: TGTGCCAGCAGCTTGGCTTCGGTTGTGATCCCGACATTC.

The V gene is TRBV29-1, the J gene TRBJ2-4, with a tentative D call TRBD1 (6 bases). Germline assignment: CDR1 SQVTM and CDR2 ANQGSEA. Trimming cost V 4 bases and J 3 bases, with 13 bases left between them. The CDR3 consists of 14 residues. The chain's CDR3 is CSVAALDSKNIQYF. In nucleotides, the CDR3 is TGCAGCGTTGCCGCGTTGGACAGCAAAAACATTCAGTACTTC.

V usage is TRBV5-5 and J usage is TRBJ1-1; 8 nucleotides line up with TRBD1. The trim removed 0 bases at V and 6 bases at J, leaving 4 bases unmatched. Germline CDR1 SGHKS, CDR2 YYEKEE (reference sequence). The CDR3 is 14 residues long. As DNA, the CDR3 is TGTGCCAGCAGCTTGGAAACAGGGGGGCCTGAAGCTTTCTTT. It encodes CASSLETGGPEAFF.

The V and J genes are TRBV18 and TRBJ1-2; D perhaps matches TRBD1 (6 bases). Germline lookup yields CDR1 KGHSH and CDR2 LQKENI. Trimming removed 5 bases at V and 7 bases at J, with 8 bases between. The CDR3 contains 11 residues. The CDR3 loop reads CASSFRGGYTF. CDR3 DNA: TGTGCCAGCTCATTCAGGGGTGGCTACACCTTC.

DNA for the CDR3: TGCGCCAGCAGCGTCGGGCCGGCGGGTGAGACCCAGTACTTC. Translation: CASSVGPAGETQYF. The chain is built from TRBV4-1 and TRBJ2-5; D might be TRBD2 (5 bases). CDR3 length: 14 amino acids. Per germline, CDR1 MGHRA and CDR2 YSYEKL. V was trimmed by 5 bases and J by 5 bases, leaving 15 bases between them.

This rearrangement joins TRBV27 to TRBJ2-3; no clear D gene. The germline V gene encodes CDR1 MNHEY and CDR2 SMNVEV (reference sequence). This CDR3 region has 13 residues. The V and J ends lost 3 bases and 5 bases respectively, with 9 bases between them. The CDR3 protein is CASSFGRIDTQYF. DNA for the CDR3: TGTGCCAGCAGTTTCGGCAGGATAGATACGCAGTATTTT.

This clone was found a few times. J is TRBJ2-7 and V is TRBV9, with 10 bases fitting TRBD2. The CDR3 contains 15 residues. Trimming removed 3 bases from V and 3 bases from J; junction bases left unmatched: 6. Looked up from germline, CDR1 is SGDLS and CDR2 is YYNGEE. The CDR3 here is CASSGGLAEFYEQYF. CDR3 nucleotide sequence: TGTGCCAGCAGCGGCGGACTAGCGGAGTTCTACGAGCAGTACTTC.

The chain joins TRBV7-9 to TRBJ2-1; no firm D call. V was shortened by 6 bases and J by 6 bases, with 15 bases between the two germline ends. The CDR3 has 14 amino acids. CDR1 and CDR2 (germline): SEHNR, FQNEAQ (reference sequence). The CDR3 is CASRFPGRGNEQFF. The CDR3, as DNA: TGTGCCAGCAGGTTCCCTGGCCGAGGCAATGAGCAGTTCTTC.

The gene calls are TRBV5-1 and TRBJ2-5, with D possibly matching TRBD1 (6 bases). CDR1 is SGHRS and CDR2 is YFSETQ in the germline V gene. This CDR3 comprises 18 residues. Trimming shortened V by 4 bases and J by 0 bases, and 22 bases separated the two germline ends. CDR3 loop: CASSGTGRRGGYQETQYF. The DNA of the CDR3 is TGCGCCAGCAGCGGGACGGGACGGCGAGGGGGATACCAAGAGACCCAGTACTTC.

The chain has TRBV28 and TRBJ2-7; D is undetermined. There are 12 residues in the CDR3. Deletions cut 2 bases from V and 3 bases from J, with 5 bases between. The V gene's germline CDR1 is MDHEN and CDR2 SYDVKM. CDR3 nucleotide sequence: TGTGCCAGCAGTTTAAAGCTCTACGAGCAGTACTTC. This sequence encodes CASSLKLYEQYF.

J is TRBJ2-7 and V is TRBV28; D remains unclear. The CDR3 loop spans 13 amino acids. Germline-derived CDR1 and CDR2 are MDHEN and SYDVKM. V was pared by 6 bases and J by 0 bases, with 9 bases between. The CDR3 bases are TGTGCCAGCAGCCCGCTGAGCTCCTACGAGCAGTACTTC. Residues: CASSPLSSYEQYF.

The chain is built from TRBV4-1 and TRBJ2-7; 12 bases are shared with TRBD2. The germline V gene encodes CDR1 MGHRA and CDR2 YSYEKL. This CDR3 contains 18 residues. With 3 bases clipped from V and 4 bases from J, the junction kept 13 bases outside the gene matches. CDR3 amino acids: CASSHPTSGSFDGYEQYF. The DNA of the CDR3 is TGCGCCAGCAGCCATCCGACTAGCGGGAGTTTTGATGGGTACGAGCAGTACTTC.

The rearrangement joins TRBV4-1 to TRBJ2-7, with a weak D call TRBD1 (6 bases). Germline V CDR1 and CDR2: MGHRA, YSYEKL. This CDR3 contains 17 residues. V gave up 2 bases and J gave up 3 bases, with 20 bases separating them. The CDR3 region has the DNA TGCGCCAGCAGCCAATATTTCATTCGGGACAAACGCTACGAGCAGTACTTC. It codes for CASSQYFIRDKRYEQYF.

This sequence joins TRBV2 and TRBJ2-7, with no clear D. Trimming stripped 6 bases from V and 7 bases from J, with 16 bases between. Germline V CDR1 and CDR2: SNHLY, FYNNEI. The CDR3 is 13 residues long. The CDR3 coding sequence is TGTGCCAGCAGCCCGGGTGTCAATCGGGAGCAGTACTTC. It is translated as CASSPGVNREQYF.

This clone was recorded a few times. The V gene is TRBV6-5, the J gene TRBJ1-1; D gene ambiguous. CDR3 size: 13 residues. Between the trimmed V and J ends, which lost 4 bases and 4 bases, there was a span of 10 bases. Germline CDR1 MNHEY, CDR2 SVGAGI. This chain's CDR3 is CASSSGRFTEAFF. DNA of the CDR3: TGTGCCAGCAGTTCCGGGAGGTTCACTGAAGCTTTCTTT.

V and J are TRBV2 and TRBJ2-5, with 11 bases fitting TRBD2. J lost 5 bases, V lost 6 bases, and 14 bases had no gene match. Germline V gene data show CDR1 as SNHLY and CDR2 as FYNNEI. The CDR3 totals 17 residues. CDR3 in DNA: TGTGCCAGCAGGGCCGGGACTAGCGGTTTCCCCGATGAGACCCAGTACTTC. Protein: CASRAGTSGFPDETQYF.

This clone was found once. The rearrangement links TRBV7-9 to TRBJ2-6; D uncertain. Looked up from germline, CDR1 is SEHNR and CDR2 is FQNEAQ (reference sequence). The CDR3 is 15 residues long. V was pared by 3 bases and J by 1 base, with 7 bases between. In DNA form, the CDR3 reads TGTGCCAGCAGCTTCAGGTCTTCTGGGGCCAACGTCCTGACTTTC. Amino acid sequence: CASSFRSSGANVLTF.

V and J are TRBV27 and TRBJ2-3; TRBD2 matches 14 bases. The CDR3 is made up of 18 amino acids. Germline V lookup: CDR1 MNHEY, CDR2 SMNVEV (reference sequence). V lost 4 bases, J lost 6 bases, and 12 bases stayed unmatched. The CDR3 sequence is CASSSGPRLAGGPDTQYF. DNA of the CDR3: TGTGCCAGCAGTTCCGGGCCTAGACTAGCGGGAGGGCCGGATACGCAGTATTTT.